This is a list of T cell receptor beta chains from one sample in a study of identical twins. TCRdb reprocessed the 5' RACE reads via MiXCR and lists one record per CDR3 protein. This table has a few hundred thousand distinct CDR3 sequences, approximately 18% appearing once. The sample consisted of naive T cells sorted from blood. Receptors were obtained from a man aged 50 to 59 in good health. Both conserved end residues are part of each CDR3. D genes are given only for firm matches. Only part of the rows carry a size: once, few, many, or a class if the clone is expanded.

J gene: TRBJ1-1
D gene: .
V gene: TRBV5-6
clone size: few
CDR3 protein: CASSSAGAMNTEAFF
CDR3 DNA: TGTGCCAGCAGCTCGGCCGGGGCAATGAACACTGAAGCTTTCTTT

J gene: TRBJ2-7
D gene: TRBD2
V gene: TRBV10-3
clone size: .
CDR3 protein: CAISEKGTSGGYEQYF
CDR3 DNA: TGTGCCATCAGTGAGAAAGGGACTAGCGGGGGCTACGAGCAGTACTTC

J gene: TRBJ2-2
D gene: .
V gene: TRBV20-1
clone size: many
CDR3 protein: CSARDVPGVTGELFF
CDR3 DNA: TGCAGTGCTAGAGATGTCCCCGGGGTCACCGGGGAGCTGTTTTTT

J gene: TRBJ2-5
D gene: TRBD2
V gene: TRBV6-5
clone size: many
CDR3 protein: CASSYWPIRGRGGETQYF
CDR3 DNA: TGTGCCAGCAGTTACTGGCCAATTCGCGGGAGAGGAGGGGAGACCCAGTACTTC

J gene: TRBJ2-5
D gene: .
V gene: TRBV18
clone size: .
CDR3 protein: CASSPPNPRQQETQYF
CDR3 DNA: TGTGCCAGCTCACCACCTAACCCTCGACAGCAAGAGACCCAGTACTTC

J gene: TRBJ2-3
D gene: TRBD2
V gene: TRBV5-1
clone size: many
CDR3 protein: CASSSGLRTSGEIDTQYF
CDR3 DNA: TGCGCCAGCAGCTCGGGCCTACGGACTAGCGGGGAGATAGATACGCAGTATTTT

J gene: TRBJ2-7
D gene: .
V gene: TRBV11-2
clone size: many
CDR3 protein: CASSLDSRLYEQYF
CDR3 DNA: TGTGCCAGCAGCTTAGATTCCAGGCTCTACGAGCAGTACTTC

J gene: TRBJ2-7
D gene: TRBD1
V gene: TRBV5-1
clone size: many
CDR3 protein: CASSPDGTGKEQYF
CDR3 DNA: TGCGCCAGCAGCCCCGACGGGACAGGGAAGGAGCAGTACTTC

J gene: TRBJ2-2
D gene: .
V gene: TRBV24-1
clone size: .
CDR3 protein: CATSAGAGELFF
CDR3 DNA: TGTGCCACCAGTGCCGGAGCCGGGGAGCTGTTTTTT

J gene: TRBJ2-1
D gene: .
V gene: TRBV5-5
clone size: .
CDR3 protein: CASSQVRTPYEQFF
CDR3 DNA: TGTGCCAGCAGCCAAGTTCGTACCCCATATGAGCAGTTCTTC

J gene: TRBJ2-1
D gene: .
V gene: TRBV29-1
clone size: many
CDR3 protein: CSVQGGAYNEQFF
CDR3 DNA: TGCAGCGTTCAGGGGGGGGCCTACAATGAGCAGTTCTTC

J gene: TRBJ2-7
D gene: TRBD1
V gene: TRBV28
clone size: many
CDR3 protein: CASSLGQGFEQYF
CDR3 DNA: TGTGCCAGCAGTCTGGGACAGGGTTTCGAGCAGTACTTC

J gene: TRBJ2-1
D gene: .
V gene: TRBV12-3/TRBV12-4
clone size: .
CDR3 protein: CASSLTQGQFF
CDR3 DNA: TGTGCCAGCAGTCTAACTCAAGGGCAGTTCTTC

J gene: TRBJ1-3
D gene: .
V gene: TRBV7-9
clone size: .
CDR3 protein: CASSSGAAGNTIYF
CDR3 DNA: TGTGCCAGCAGCTCAGGGGCGGCTGGAAACACCATATATTTT

J gene: TRBJ2-2
D gene: TRBD2
V gene: TRBV6-2/TRBV6-3
clone size: many
CDR3 protein: CASSYLNPGLAGRNTGELFF
CDR3 DNA: TGTGCCAGCAGTTACCTCAACCCGGGACTAGCGGGTCGGAACACCGGGGAGCTGTTTTTT

J gene: TRBJ2-7
D gene: .
V gene: TRBV5-1
clone size: .
CDR3 protein: CASSLDRGGRYEQYF
CDR3 DNA: TGCGCCAGCAGCTTGGACAGGGGGGGCAGGTACGAGCAGTACTTC

J gene: TRBJ2-1
D gene: .
V gene: TRBV27
clone size: .
CDR3 protein: CASSLSSRGVDNEQFF
CDR3 DNA: TGTGCCAGCAGTTTATCGAGCAGGGGGGTGGACAATGAGCAGTTCTTC

J gene: TRBJ2-3
D gene: .
V gene: TRBV27
clone size: many
CDR3 protein: CASSLLGAPDTQYF
CDR3 DNA: TGTGCCAGCAGTTTATTGGGGGCACCAGATACGCAGTATTTT